These T cell receptor beta chains were read from a single sample in a study of T cell repertoires in cytomegalovirus infection. TCRdb re-called the reads through MiXCR, storing one row per CDR3 protein. The table includes about 400,000 distinct CDR3 sequences, around 18% detected once. Sequenced: PBMCs. The receptors come from a human donor in good health (CMV status not recorded). Some clones in this sample may be carry-over from other donors' samples. CDR3s include the opening cysteine and the closing phenylalanine or tryptophan. Fields, in order: J gene, D gene, V gene, clone size, CDR3 DNA, CDR3 protein. D genes are given only for firm matches. Clone size is given for some rows only: seen once, a few or many times, or a class if the clone is expanded.

j_call: TRBJ2-7
d_call: TRBD1
v_call: TRBV18
clone_size: many
cdr3_nt: TGTGCCAGCTCACCGGGACAGGGGGGAGGTGAGCAGTACTTC
cdr3_aa: CASSPGQGGGEQYF

j_call: TRBJ1-1
d_call: .
v_call: TRBV11-2
clone_size: .
cdr3_nt: TGTGCCAGCAGCTCCCTCGGTTGGGAGGAAGCTTTCTTT
cdr3_aa: CASSSLGWEEAFF

j_call: TRBJ2-3
d_call: TRBD1
v_call: TRBV7-2
clone_size: many
cdr3_nt: TGTGCCAGCAGCTTACTGGGACAGGATACGCAGTATTTT
cdr3_aa: CASSLLGQDTQYF

j_call: TRBJ2-1
d_call: .
v_call: TRBV12-3/TRBV12-4
clone_size: .
cdr3_nt: TGTGCCAGCAGTTCGCACGCGGCCGGGTCCTACAATGAGCAGTTCTTC
cdr3_aa: CASSSHAAGSYNEQFF

j_call: TRBJ1-1
d_call: .
v_call: TRBV11-2
clone_size: .
cdr3_nt: TGTGCCAGCAGCCGGACTGGGGGGCTGAACACTGAAGCTTTCTTT
cdr3_aa: CASSRTGGLNTEAFF

j_call: TRBJ2-3
d_call: TRBD2
v_call: TRBV5-6
clone_size: few
cdr3_nt: TGTGCCAGCAGCAAACTAGCGGGAGGGCCAGATACGCAGTATTTT
cdr3_aa: CASSKLAGGPDTQYF

j_call: TRBJ2-2
d_call: .
v_call: TRBV7-2
clone_size: many
cdr3_nt: TGTGCCAGCAGCTTAGTGCTGGGGACCACCGGGGAGCTGTTTTTT
cdr3_aa: CASSLVLGTTGELFF

j_call: TRBJ1-1
d_call: .
v_call: TRBV19
clone_size: many
cdr3_nt: TGTGCCAGTAGTATTGAGTTGACCGCGGTGTGGGCTTTCTTT
cdr3_aa: CASSIELTAVWAFF

j_call: TRBJ1-2
d_call: .
v_call: TRBV11-2
clone_size: many
cdr3_nt: TGTGCCAGCAGCTTAGGGGCTGGCTACACCTTC
cdr3_aa: CASSLGAGYTF

j_call: TRBJ1-5
d_call: .
v_call: TRBV11-2
clone_size: few
cdr3_nt: TGTGCCAGCAGCTTAGATCCCCGTAGCAATCAGCCCCAGCATTTT
cdr3_aa: CASSLDPRSNQPQHF

j_call: TRBJ2-7
d_call: .
v_call: TRBV19
clone_size: .
cdr3_nt: TGTGCCAGTAGTATAGATTCCGGGCGGAATTACGAGCAGTACTTC
cdr3_aa: CASSIDSGRNYEQYF

j_call: TRBJ1-1
d_call: .
v_call: TRBV6-6
clone_size: .
cdr3_nt: TGTGCCAGCAGTTACTCAGGGTACGGGACTGAAGCTTTCTTT
cdr3_aa: CASSYSGYGTEAFF

j_call: TRBJ2-1
d_call: .
v_call: TRBV7-2
clone_size: .
cdr3_nt: TGTGCCAGCAGCTTGTGGACACCTTACAATGAGCAGTTCTTC
cdr3_aa: CASSLWTPYNEQFF

j_call: TRBJ1-1
d_call: .
v_call: TRBV7-8
clone_size: many
cdr3_nt: TGTGCCAGCAGCTTAGGTATTGAAGCTTTCTTT
cdr3_aa: CASSLGIEAFF

j_call: TRBJ2-7
d_call: TRBD2
v_call: TRBV5-4
clone_size: few
cdr3_nt: TGTGCCAGCAGCTCCGGGACTAGAGACGAGCAGTACTTC
cdr3_aa: CASSSGTRDEQYF

j_call: TRBJ1-4
d_call: .
v_call: TRBV7-2
clone_size: few
cdr3_nt: TGTGCCAGCAGCCAACGCGGAGCTAACTATGGGATTGAAAAACTGTTTTTT
cdr3_aa: CASSQRGANYGIEKLFF

j_call: TRBJ2-5
d_call: .
v_call: TRBV5-5
clone_size: .
cdr3_nt: TGTGCCAGCAGCTTGAACGTAGGGGAGTGGGAGACCCAGTACTTC
cdr3_aa: CASSLNVGEWETQYF

j_call: TRBJ1-5
d_call: .
v_call: TRBV10-2
clone_size: once
cdr3_nt: TGCGCCAGCAGGGTGACAGTATATAGCAATCAGCCCCAGCATTTT
cdr3_aa: CASRVTVYSNQPQHF

j_call: TRBJ2-1
d_call: .
v_call: TRBV6-2/TRBV6-3
clone_size: many
cdr3_nt: TGTGCCAGCAGTTACATCCCGCGGAGCGAGCCGTACAATGAGCAGTTCTTC
cdr3_aa: CASSYIPRSEPYNEQFF

j_call: TRBJ1-1
d_call: .
v_call: TRBV7-2
clone_size: many
cdr3_nt: TGTGCCAGCAGCTTAGGGCAGGGCTTGGGGACTGAAGCTTTCTTT
cdr3_aa: CASSLGQGLGTEAFF

j_call: TRBJ2-1
d_call: .
v_call: TRBV12-5
clone_size: .
cdr3_nt: TGTGCTAGTGGTTTCCGTTACAATGAGCAGTTCTTC
cdr3_aa: CASGFRYNEQFF

j_call: TRBJ2-3
d_call: TRBD1
v_call: TRBV7-8
clone_size: many
cdr3_nt: TGTGCCAGCAGCTTAGTGACAGGGGACACAGATACGCAGTATTTT
cdr3_aa: CASSLVTGDTDTQYF

j_call: TRBJ2-7
d_call: TRBD2
v_call: TRBV12-3/TRBV12-4
clone_size: few
cdr3_nt: TGTGCCAGCAGTTTAGGTAGCGGGGTCTCCTACGAGCAGTACTTC
cdr3_aa: CASSLGSGVSYEQYF

j_call: TRBJ2-7
d_call: TRBD1
v_call: TRBV7-2
clone_size: many
cdr3_nt: TGTGCCAGCAGCCCAAGTTCCGGGACAGACTCCTACGAGCAGTACTTC
cdr3_aa: CASSPSSGTDSYEQYF

j_call: TRBJ1-2
d_call: TRBD1
v_call: TRBV10-3
clone_size: few
cdr3_nt: TGTGCCATCAGTGAGTCGACAGGGCTTGGCTACACCTTC
cdr3_aa: CAISESTGLGYTF

j_call: TRBJ1-4
d_call: .
v_call: TRBV2
clone_size: few
cdr3_nt: TGTGCCAGCAGTGAAGCGGGGACGAGGAATGAAAAACTGTTTTTT
cdr3_aa: CASSEAGTRNEKLFF

j_call: TRBJ2-6
d_call: TRBD1
v_call: TRBV18
clone_size: .
cdr3_nt: TGTGCCAGCTCACGGGTAACGGATGCCCGGGACAGGGGTATGACTTTC
cdr3_aa: CASSRVTDARDRGMTF